This is a list of T cell receptor beta chains from one sample in a study of cytomegalovirus exposure and HLA in healthy donors. The data were produced by immunoSEQ multiplex PCR, yet TCRdb's version contains in-frame clones alone and is incomplete. Of 95,000 to 150,000 clones listed, 78% are singletons. Sequencing was performed on PBMCs. These TCRs come from a man aged 25 to 40 in good health and CMV-seropositive. Each CDR3 is given with its conserved first and last residue. A D gene is named only where the DNA matches it firmly. Size tells how often a clone was seen (once, few, many) or the class of an expanded clone, and some rows leave it out.

d_call: TRBD2
clone_size: .
v_call: TRBV5-5
j_call: TRBJ2-1
cdr3_aa: CASSPTSGSHNEQFF
cdr3_nt: TGTGCCAGCAGCCCGACTAGCGGGAGTCACAATGAGCAGTTCTTC

d_call: TRBD1
clone_size: .
v_call: TRBV6-5
j_call: TRBJ1-2
cdr3_aa: CASSYSRTGGGYGYTF
cdr3_nt: TGTGCCAGCAGTTACTCCCGGACAGGGGGAGGTTATGGCTACACCTTC

d_call: .
clone_size: .
v_call: TRBV7-2
j_call: TRBJ2-7
cdr3_aa: CASSLQHDPTATYEQYF
cdr3_nt: TGTGCCAGCAGCTTGCAACACGACCCGACAGCTACCTACGAGCAGTACTTC

d_call: TRBD1
clone_size: .
v_call: TRBV10-3
j_call: TRBJ1-4
cdr3_aa: CAISVTGGREKLFF
cdr3_nt: TGTGCCATCAGTGTGACAGGGGGTAGGGAAAAACTGTTTTTT

d_call: .
clone_size: once
v_call: TRBV6-1
j_call: TRBJ1-5
cdr3_aa: CASSLRQDGQPQHF
cdr3_nt: TGTGCCAGCAGTCTCAGACAGGATGGACAGCCCCAGCATTTT

d_call: TRBD1
clone_size: .
v_call: TRBV18
j_call: TRBJ1-1
cdr3_aa: CASTLQGPNTEAFF
cdr3_nt: TGTGCCAGCACCTTACAGGGGCCGAACACTGAAGCTTTCTTT

d_call: .
clone_size: .
v_call: TRBV2
j_call: TRBJ2-6
cdr3_aa: CAVDRQGISGANVLTF
cdr3_nt: TGTGCCGTAGACAGGCAAGGGATCTCTGGGGCCAACGTCCTGACTTTC

d_call: .
clone_size: .
v_call: TRBV7-6
j_call: TRBJ2-3
cdr3_aa: CASSLGRADTQYF
cdr3_nt: TGTGCCAGCAGCTTAGGCAGGGCAGATACGCAGTATTTT

d_call: TRBD1
clone_size: .
v_call: TRBV2
j_call: TRBJ1-2
cdr3_aa: CAIVFRDRGKANYGYTF
cdr3_nt: TGTGCCATCGTATTCCGGGACAGGGGGAAAGCTAACTATGGCTACACCTTC

d_call: .
clone_size: .
v_call: TRBV6-1
j_call: TRBJ2-5
cdr3_aa: CASSEHPSRETQYF
cdr3_nt: TGTGCCAGCAGTGAGCACCCGAGCCGAGAGACCCAGTACTTC

d_call: .
clone_size: few
v_call: TRBV7-8
j_call: TRBJ2-3
cdr3_aa: CASSLAGGTTDTQYF
cdr3_nt: TGTGCCAGCAGCTTAGCCGGAGGAACCACAGATACGCAGTATTTT

d_call: .
clone_size: few
v_call: TRBV16
j_call: TRBJ1-2
cdr3_aa: CASSLKTGFDGYTF
cdr3_nt: TGTGCCAGCAGCCTTAAGACAGGCTTTGATGGCTACACCTTC

d_call: TRBD2
clone_size: few
v_call: TRBV6-4
j_call: TRBJ2-1
cdr3_aa: CASSEWTSDTYNEQFF
cdr3_nt: TGTGCCAGCAGTGAATGGACTAGCGACACCTACAATGAGCAGTTCTTC

d_call: TRBD2
clone_size: .
v_call: TRBV11-2
j_call: TRBJ2-7
cdr3_aa: CASSPLAGVWYEQYF
cdr3_nt: TGTGCCAGCAGCCCACTAGCGGGAGTGTGGTACGAGCAGTACTTC

d_call: .
clone_size: few
v_call: TRBV2
j_call: TRBJ2-1
cdr3_aa: CASRLAPEQFF
cdr3_nt: TGTGCCAGCAGACTAGCTCCTGAGCAGTTCTTC

d_call: .
clone_size: .
v_call: TRBV18
j_call: TRBJ2-2
cdr3_aa: CASSPQRGSGELFF
cdr3_nt: TGTGCCAGCTCACCACAAAGAGGAAGCGGGGAGCTGTTTTTT

d_call: TRBD1
clone_size: .
v_call: TRBV5-1
j_call: TRBJ1-2
cdr3_aa: CASSSGPQGASYGYTF
cdr3_nt: TGCGCCAGCAGCTCCGGACCACAGGGGGCATCCTATGGCTACACCTTC

d_call: TRBD2
clone_size: .
v_call: TRBV10-3
j_call: TRBJ2-3
cdr3_aa: CAARGGAVSSTDTQYF
cdr3_nt: TGTGCCGCCCGGGGGGGGGCGGTGAGTTCGACAGATACGCAGTATTTT

d_call: TRBD1
clone_size: .
v_call: TRBV10-3
j_call: TRBJ2-2
cdr3_aa: CAISSRTGADTGELFF
cdr3_nt: TGTGCCATCAGTTCCCGAACAGGGGCGGACACCGGGGAGCTGTTTTTT

d_call: .
clone_size: .
v_call: TRBV5-1
j_call: TRBJ2-3
cdr3_aa: CASSLTGHTQYF
cdr3_nt: TGCGCCAGCAGCTTGACAGGGCATACGCAGTATTTT

d_call: TRBD1
clone_size: .
v_call: TRBV28
j_call: TRBJ2-7
cdr3_aa: CASSLWGQGARDEQYF
cdr3_nt: TGTGCCAGCAGTTTATGGGGACAGGGGGCGCGAGACGAGCAGTACTTC

d_call: .
clone_size: .
v_call: TRBV10-1
j_call: TRBJ2-7
cdr3_aa: CASSEAGNYEQYF
cdr3_nt: TGCGCCAGCAGTGAGGCAGGCAACTACGAGCAGTACTTC

d_call: TRBD2
clone_size: .
v_call: TRBV27
j_call: TRBJ2-1
cdr3_aa: CASSSPRVRGLAGGNEQFF
cdr3_nt: TGTGCCAGCAGTTCGCCTAGGGTTCGCGGACTAGCGGGAGGTAATGAGCAGTTCTTC

d_call: .
clone_size: once
v_call: TRBV4-2
j_call: TRBJ2-3
cdr3_aa: CASSQEIATDTQYF
cdr3_nt: TGTGCCAGCAGCCAAGAAATAGCAACAGATACGCAGTATTTT

d_call: TRBD2
clone_size: few
v_call: TRBV25-1
j_call: TRBJ2-5
cdr3_aa: CASSDRTSGETQYF
cdr3_nt: TGTGCCAGCAGTGATCGGACTAGCGGAGAGACCCAGTACTTC

d_call: TRBD1
clone_size: .
v_call: TRBV6-1
j_call: TRBJ2-3
cdr3_aa: CASRWTGATDTQYF
cdr3_nt: TGTGCCAGCAGATGGACAGGGGCCACAGATACGCAGTATTTT

d_call: .
clone_size: once
v_call: TRBV9
j_call: TRBJ2-1
cdr3_aa: CASSVGSRDSYYNEQFF
cdr3_nt: TGTGCCAGCAGCGTAGGATCGCGGGACAGTTACTACAATGAGCAGTTCTTC

d_call: .
clone_size: once
v_call: TRBV30
j_call: TRBJ1-1
cdr3_aa: CAWSYLNTEAFF
cdr3_nt: TGTGCCTGGAGTTATCTGAACACTGAAGCTTTCTTT

d_call: .
clone_size: .
v_call: TRBV27
j_call: TRBJ1-5
cdr3_aa: CASSTSPGGSNQPQHF
cdr3_nt: TGTGCCAGCAGTACCTCCCCCGGCGGGAGCAATCAGCCCCAGCATTTT

d_call: TRBD1
clone_size: few
v_call: TRBV23-1
j_call: TRBJ2-1
cdr3_aa: CASSHDSLPGGEQFF
cdr3_nt: TGCGCCAGCAGTCATGACAGTCTACCAGGGGGTGAGCAGTTCTTC

d_call: TRBD1
clone_size: few
v_call: TRBV19
j_call: TRBJ1-1
cdr3_aa: CASSLLPGTGFEDTEAFF
cdr3_nt: TGTGCCAGTAGTCTCCTTCCCGGGACAGGGTTTGAGGACACTGAAGCTTTCTTT

d_call: TRBD1
clone_size: once
v_call: TRBV27
j_call: TRBJ2-7
cdr3_aa: CASWGGQGADEQYF
cdr3_nt: TGTGCCAGTTGGGGGGGACAGGGGGCGGACGAGCAGTACTTC

d_call: TRBD2
clone_size: .
v_call: TRBV27
j_call: TRBJ2-1
cdr3_aa: CASSLGGYASGRARNNEQFF
cdr3_nt: TGTGCCAGCAGTTTAGGGGGCTACGCTAGCGGGAGGGCCAGGAACAATGAGCAGTTCTTC